These 30 T cell receptor beta chains share one sample of origin, sequenced in a study of blood T cell repertoires in COVID-19. TCRdb keeps only in-frame clones here, not all; method: immunoSEQ multiplex PCR. The table has under 200,000 clones, roughly four fifths seen once. Sequencing was done on a sample of peripheral blood. These receptors were collected from a woman aged 40 to 49 with acute or convalescent COVID-19.

The chain combines TRBV7-9 with TRBJ1-2; tentative D call: TRBD1 (6 bases). This CDR3 spans 14 amino acids. CDR1 SEHNR and CDR2 FQNEAQ come from the germline V gene (reference sequence). V dropped 5 bases and J dropped 2 bases, with 12 bases sitting between them. CDR3 loop: CASSNRDLNYGYTF. The CDR3 DNA reads TGTGCCAGCAGCAACAGGGACCTAAACTATGGCTACACCTTC.

The J gene is TRBJ1-3, the V gene TRBV4-2; D perhaps matches TRBD1 (6 bases). V was trimmed by 5 bases and J by 0 bases, leaving 17 bases between them. Germline CDR1 and CDR2: LGHNA and YNFKEQ. CDR3 size: 17 residues. The CDR3 nucleotides read TGTGCCAGCAGCTTAACCCGCAACAGGGACTCTGGAAACACCATATATTTT. It specifies CASSLTRNRDSGNTIYF.

This clone was observed once. As DNA, the CDR3 is TGCGCCAGCAGCTTGTCCAGTAACAACGAGCAGTACTTC. It encodes CASSLSSNNEQYF. V and J are TRBV5-1 and TRBJ2-7; D unclear. Germline V lookup: CDR1 SGHRS, CDR2 YFSETQ. This CDR3 comprises 13 residues. The germline V and J ends were trimmed by 1 base and 5 bases, with 10 bases remaining between them.

This chain links TRBV9 with TRBJ2-3; 10 bases fit TRBD2. Germline assignment: CDR1 SGDLS and CDR2 YYNGEE. Losses at the gene ends were 0 bases for V and 1 base for J; bases not matched to a gene: 5. This CDR3 region has 17 residues. The DNA for the CDR3 is TGTGCCAGCAGCGTAGCCGGGACTAGCGTCGGCACAGATACGCAGTATTTT. This codes for CASSVAGTSVGTDTQYF.

This clone has just one count. This chain uses TRBV6-1 with TRBJ2-3; D call uncertain. Trimming cost V 1 base and J 5 bases, with 10 bases left between them. Germline assignment: CDR1 MNHNS and CDR2 SASEGT. The CDR3 has 14 residues. CDR3 loop: CASSEGALGDTQYF. DNA of the CDR3: TGTGCCAGCAGTGAAGGGGCCCTCGGAGATACGCAGTATTTT.

The sample holds one count of this clone. CDR3 region: CASSIRGETQYF. The CDR3 bases are TGTGCCAGTAGTATAAGAGGAGAGACCCAGTACTTC. This chain links TRBV19 with TRBJ2-5; D not certain. V lost 2 bases and J 4 bases, leaving 5 bases between the germline ends. Germline CDR1 and CDR2: LNHDA and SQIVND (reference sequence). This CDR3 region has 12 residues.

The rearrangement links TRBV5-1 to TRBJ1-1, with 7 bases that match TRBD1. Germline V gives CDR1 SGHRS, CDR2 YFSETQ. This CDR3 has 14 amino acids. The trim removed 4 bases at V and 1 base at J, leaving 4 bases unmatched. CDR3 DNA: TGCGCCAGCAGCCCCGGGACAGCGAACACTGAAGCTTTCTTT. Encoded protein: CASSPGTANTEAFF.

V and J are TRBV7-2 and TRBJ2-1, with 11 nucleotides matching TRBD2. The CDR3 is made up of 15 amino acids. V shed 4 bases and J 4 bases; nucleotides not matched to a gene: 3. From germline, CDR1 is SGHTA and CDR2 FQGNSA. Here the CDR3 reads CASSSTSGGYNEQFF. CDR3 bases: TGTGCCAGCAGCTCCACTAGCGGGGGATACAATGAGCAGTTCTTC.

The J gene is TRBJ1-2, the V gene TRBV5-6; 10 bases map to TRBD1. Germline CDR1 and CDR2: SGHDT and YYEEEE. V gave up 0 bases and J gave up 6 bases; unmatched junction bases: 5. The CDR3 has 15 residues. In DNA, the CDR3 is TGTGCCAGCAGCTTGGGACAGGGGGCGATGAATGGCTACACCTTC. Residues: CASSLGQGAMNGYTF.

The chain carries TRBV7-2 and TRBJ1-3; D is perhaps TRBD1 (5 bases). There are 15 residues in the CDR3. Trimming pared 5 bases from V and 4 bases from J, leaving 15 bases between. Germline values: CDR1 SGHTA, CDR2 FQGNSA. CDR3: CASSSRVITGNTIYF. For the CDR3, the DNA is TGTGCCAGCAGCAGCAGGGTTATAACCGGAAACACCATATATTTT.

This clone has a single count. The chain couples TRBV7-9 to TRBJ2-3; TRBD2 matches at 11 bases. Germline values: CDR1 SEHNR, CDR2 FQNEAQ (reference sequence). This CDR3 has 17 residues. The V segment lost 6 bases and the J segment 6 bases; nucleotides outside the gene matches: 14. The CDR3 bases are TGTGCCAGCAGGTTTACTAGCGGGGGCCCGGTCGGGGATACGCAGTATTTT. Its protein is CASRFTSGGPVGDTQYF.

This clone showed up just once. This chain joins TRBV15 and TRBJ1-2, with a possible D match to TRBD1 (5 bases). V was shortened by 5 bases and J by 0 bases, with 7 bases between the two germline ends. The CDR3 consists of 13 residues. The germline CDR1 and CDR2 sequences are LNHNV and YYDKDF (reference sequence). This chain's CDR3 is CATSVQANYGYTF. CDR3 sequence (DNA): TGTGCCACCAGCGTACAGGCTAACTATGGCTACACCTTC. The entire variable domain, with the rest obtained from reference TRBV15 and TRBJ1-2, is as follows: DAMVIQNPRYQVTQFGKPVTLSCSQTLNHNVMYWYQQKSSQAPKLLFHYYDKDFNNEADTPDNFQSRRPNTSFCFLDIRSPGLGDTAMYLCATSVQANYGYTFGSGTRLTVV.

J is TRBJ1-3 and V is TRBV5-6, with D perhaps matching TRBD1 (5 bases). V was shortened by 5 bases and J by 1 base, with 13 bases between the two germline ends. There are 15 residues in the CDR3. Germline CDR1 is SGHDT and CDR2 is YYEEEE. The CDR3 spells CASSRQGFSGNTIYF. CDR3 DNA: TGTGCCAGCAGTCGGCAGGGTTTTTCTGGAAACACCATATATTTT.

V is TRBV28 and J is TRBJ2-7; 12 nucleotides match TRBD1. V dropped 8 bases and J dropped 4; count of bases not matched to a gene: 9. This CDR3 is built from 15 residues. Germline V gives CDR1 MDHEN, CDR2 SYDVKM. The DNA of the CDR3 is TGTGCCAGCCGAAGGGACAGGGGGCTCGTTTACGAGCAGTACTTC. Protein sequence: CASRRDRGLVYEQYF.

The CDR3 nucleotides read TGTGCCAGCAGATCCTCGTGGGGCAGCCGCACAGATACGCAGTATTTT. Translation: CASRSSWGSRTDTQYF. The J gene is TRBJ2-3, the V gene TRBV28; possibly TRBD1 for D (5 bases). The CDR3 is made up of 16 amino acids. Germline-derived CDR1 and CDR2 are MDHEN and SYDVKM. The ends were cut back, 6 bases at V and 1 base at J, with 17 bases in the middle. The full variable domain, with the rest looked up from reference TRBV28 and TRBJ2-3, is DVKVTQSSRYLVKRTGEKVFLECVQDMDHENMFWYRQDPGLGLRLIYFSYDVKMKEKGDIPEGYSVSREKKERFSLILESASTNQTSMYLCASRSSWGSRTDTQYFGPGTRLTVL.

The chain carries TRBV2 and TRBJ2-1; D is unresolved. CDR1 is SNHLY and CDR2 is FYNNEI in the germline V gene. The CDR3 is 11 residues long. V gave up 7 bases and J gave up 9 bases, with 10 bases separating them. The chain's CDR3 is CASTVISEQFF. The CDR3 nucleotides are TGTGCCAGCACCGTGATCAGTGAGCAGTTCTTC. Full variable domain (missing parts from reference TRBV2 and TRBJ2-1): EPEVTQTPSHQVTQMGQEVILRCVPISNHLYFYWYRQILGQKVEFLVSFYNNEISEKSEIFDDQFSVERPDGSNFTLKIRSTKLEDSAMYFCASTVISEQFFGPGTRLTVL.

The chain employs TRBV28 and TRBJ2-6; a possible D gene is TRBD1 (5 bases). Germline CDR1 is MDHEN and CDR2 is SYDVKM. V lost 5 bases to trimming and J lost 1 base, with 9 bases between them. This CDR3 comprises 15 residues. The CDR3 reads CASSPRGSGANVLTF. The CDR3, as DNA: TGTGCCAGCAGTCCTAGGGGTTCTGGGGCCAACGTCCTGACTTTC.

The chain recombines TRBV19 with TRBJ1-5; maybe TRBD1 (5 bases). The CDR3 runs 13 residues. The germline V gene encodes CDR1 LNHDA and CDR2 SQIVND (reference sequence). V shed 9 bases and J shed 4 bases, with 13 bases lying between them. Here the CDR3 DNA reads TGTGCCAGCTCCCATGGGGCAAATCAGCCCCAGCATTTT. Translated: CASSHGANQPQHF. Drawing the rest from reference TRBV19 and TRBJ1-5, the complete variable domain is DGGITQSPKYLFRKEGQNVTLSCEQNLNHDAMYWYRQDPGQGLRLIYYSQIVNDFQKGDIAEGYSVSREKKESFPLTVTSAQKNPTAFYLCASSHGANQPQHFGDGTRLSIL.

The chain has TRBV12-3 or TRBV12-4 and TRBJ1-5, with D possibly matching TRBD1 (5 bases). This CDR3 is built from 13 residues. The CDR3 bases are TGTGCTAGTGCGGGGCTTTCCTACCAGCCCCAGCATTTT. Translation: CASAGLSYQPQHF.

The rearrangement links TRBV5-1 to TRBJ2-7; D not resolved. The CDR3 has 12 amino acids. The V end lost 3 bases, the J end lost 1 base, and 5 bases lay between the germline ends. CDR1 and CDR2 from the germline V gene are SGHRS and YFSETQ. CDR3 loop: CASSSPSYEQYF. In DNA, the CDR3 is TGCGCCAGCAGCTCCCCTTCCTACGAGCAGTACTTC.

The rearrangement joins TRBV5-4 to TRBJ1-1; D is unclear. The ends were cut back, 0 bases at V and 8 bases at J, with 14 bases in the middle. CDR3 length equals 14 residues. Germline assignment: CDR1 SGHNT and CDR2 YYREEE (reference sequence). CDR3: CASSLGFNIGEAFF. The CDR3 DNA reads as TGTGCCAGCAGCTTGGGGTTTAATATCGGGGAAGCTTTCTTT.

The chain links TRBV3-1 (or the pseudogene TRBV3-2) to TRBJ2-7; D perhaps matches TRBD1 (5 bases). The CDR3 totals 14 residues. Trimming cost V 1 base and J 6 bases, with 13 bases left between them. The germline V gene has CDR1 LGHDT and CDR2 YNNKEL (reference sequence). In DNA form, the CDR3 reads TGTGCCAGCAGCCAAGTAGCCAGGGTAGCCGAGCAGTACTTC. Protein product: CASSQVARVAEQYF.

This clone is a singleton in its sample. The V and J genes are TRBV27 and TRBJ2-7; D might be TRBD1 (5 bases). Trimming took off 3 bases at V and 6 bases at J, with 12 bases between the two ends. The germline V gene has CDR1 MNHEY and CDR2 SMNVEV (reference sequence). This CDR3 is 13 amino acids long. CDR3 nucleotides: TGTGCCAGCAGTTTGGCAGGAAGGGGCGAGCAGTACTTC. Amino acids: CASSLAGRGEQYF.

The chain carries TRBV28 and TRBJ1-1; D gene ambiguous. From germline, CDR1 is MDHEN and CDR2 SYDVKM. The length of the CDR3 is 12 residues. The V end was cut by 8 bases, the J end by 5 bases, with 12 bases between. CDR3 region: CASRRLMTEAFF. The CDR3 bases are TGTGCCAGCCGACGACTCATGACTGAAGCTTTCTTT.

This chain joins TRBV5-6 and TRBJ2-1, with TRBD2 as a possible D gene (6 bases). V lost 7 bases and J 0 bases, leaving 11 bases between the germline ends. CDR1 and CDR2 (germline): SGHDT, YYEEEE. The CDR3 is made up of 14 amino acids. In nucleotides, the CDR3 is TGTGCCAGCTGTAGCGGTTCCTCCTACAATGAGCAGTTCTTC. Translation: CASCSGSSYNEQFF.

The CDR3 protein is CASSHQDRPNYGYTF. The CDR3 DNA follows: TGTGCCAGCTCACACCAGGACAGGCCCAACTATGGCTACACCTTC. V and J are TRBV18 and TRBJ1-2, with 7 positions matching TRBD1. CDR1 is KGHSH, CDR2 LQKENI, per germline. The CDR3 loop spans 15 amino acids. V dropped 4 bases and J dropped 2; count of bases not matched to a gene: 7. The variable domain in full, completed from reference TRBV18 and TRBJ1-2, reads NAGVMQNPRHLVRRRGQEARLRCSPMKGHSHVYWYRQLPEEGLKFMVYLQKENIIDESGMPKERFSAEFPKEGPSILRIQQVVRGDSAAYFCASSHQDRPNYGYTFGSGTRLTVV.

This clone has just a few counts. The chain carries TRBV2 and TRBJ2-7, with 10 positions matching TRBD1. The CDR3 has 17 amino acids. J lost 4 bases, V lost 5 bases, and 14 bases had no gene match. Germline V gene sequence: CDR1 SNHLY, CDR2 FYNNEI. This chain's CDR3 is CASSTKTDGTGDYEQYF. Written as DNA, the CDR3 is TGTGCCAGCAGTACGAAGACGGACGGGACAGGGGATTACGAGCAGTACTTC.

Points on this clone: Mismatch with germline at one junction end may stem from a read error. The chain links TRBV5-4 to TRBJ2-3; 10 nucleotides align to TRBD1. CDR1 SGHNT and CDR2 YYREEE come from the germline V gene (reference sequence). There are 15 residues in the CDR3. The CDR3 nucleotides read TGTGCCAGCAGTTTGGACAGGGGGGTCACAGATACGCAGTATTTT. Translating gives CASSLDRGVTDTQYF.

The chain joins TRBV6-1 to TRBJ2-2; D gene ambiguous. The CDR3 runs to 14 residues. Looked up from germline, CDR1 is MNHNS and CDR2 is SASEGT. Deletions cut 0 bases from V and 7 bases from J, with 9 bases between. In nucleotides, the CDR3 is TGTGCCAGCAGTGAAGCGGCTAGTTACGGGGAGCTGTTTTTT. It codes for CASSEAASYGELFF.

V and J are TRBV13 and TRBJ2-1; D is perhaps TRBD1 (6 bases). The CDR3 extends over 15 amino acids. Germline CDR1 is PRHDT and CDR2 is FYEKMQ (reference sequence). V gave up 7 bases and J gave up 3 bases, with 16 bases separating them. The CDR3 spells CASIINRAGYNEQFF. DNA of the CDR3: TGTGCCAGCATCATCAACAGGGCGGGCTACAATGAGCAGTTCTTC.